Listed here are 30 T cell receptor beta chains from one sample, sequenced in a study of beta chain features in type 1 diabetes. Expressed TCRB transcripts were sequenced because the entire RNA isolate underwent reverse transcription. Profiling relied on immunoSEQ multiplex PCR, and the TCRdb table lists in-frame clones only, not all of them. This table holds around 240,000 clones, over 8.5% found once. What was sequenced was naive CD4+ T cells from blood. Receptors were obtained from a woman between 18 and 29 years old in good health.

This clone was found a few times. The genes are TRBV30 and TRBJ1-2, with TRBD1 matching over 11 bases. CDR1 is GTSNPN and CDR2 is SVGIG in the germline V gene (reference sequence). Trimming at V came to 2 bases and at J to 5 bases, leaving 7 bases not matched to a gene. CDR3 length: 15 residues. The CDR3 nucleotides are TGTGCCTGGAGTTTCGGGACAGGGGGTGTGTATGGCTACACCTTC. This sequence encodes CAWSFGTGGVYGYTF.

The chain carries TRBV6-1 and TRBJ1-5; D not resolved. This CDR3 spans 14 amino acids. Looked up from germline, CDR1 is MNHNS and CDR2 is SASEGT. Trimming took 4 bases from V and 2 from J, leaving 9 bases between them. The CDR3 sequence: CASSVYSGNQPQHF. The CDR3 DNA is TGTGCCAGCAGTGTGTATAGTGGCAATCAGCCCCAGCATTTT.

In its sample, this clone was seen a few times. This chain joins TRBV5-4 and TRBJ2-5; D is undetermined. Trimming pared 1 base from V and 2 bases from J, leaving 6 bases between. The CDR3 length is 13 residues. Per germline, CDR1 SGHNT and CDR2 YYREEE (reference sequence). In nucleotides, the CDR3 is TGTGCCAGCAGCTTGCAACAGCAAGAGACCCAGTACTTC. Residues: CASSLQQQETQYF.

This clone has a handful of counts. This chain connects TRBV6-5 to TRBJ1-1, with D hard to call. Germline V gene data show CDR1 as MNHEY and CDR2 as SVGAGI. Trimming removed 5 bases from V and 1 base from J, with 8 bases in between. There are 13 residues in the CDR3. The CDR3 region is CASSGQPNTEAFF. CDR3 sequence (DNA): TGTGCCAGCAGTGGGCAGCCGAACACTGAAGCTTTCTTT.

J is TRBJ2-1 and V is TRBV18, with TRBD1 matching over 8 bases. With 4 bases clipped from V and 8 bases from J, the junction kept 10 bases outside the gene matches. Germline loops: CDR1 KGHSH, CDR2 LQKENI. CDR3 length equals 15 residues. As DNA, the CDR3 is TGTGCCAGCTCACTCCGGACAGGGAGGATGCATGAGCAGTTCTTC. Residues: CASSLRTGRMHEQFF.

At least ten counts were recorded for this clone. The gene calls are TRBV7-2 and TRBJ2-3; D is unclear. The CDR3 has 12 amino acids. Germline V gives CDR1 SGHTA, CDR2 FQGNSA. V lost 6 bases to trimming and J lost 6 bases, with 10 bases between them. CDR3 in amino acids: CASSMSGDTQYF. DNA of the CDR3: TGTGCCAGCAGTATGTCTGGCGATACGCAGTATTTT.

This clone was counted between two and nine times. The genes are TRBV5-1 and TRBJ2-5; 7 nucleotides agree with TRBD1. This CDR3 region has 14 residues. Looked up from germline, CDR1 is SGHRS and CDR2 is YFSETQ. Trimming removed 3 bases from V and 5 bases from J; junction bases left unmatched: 7. The CDR3 reads CASSSTGDGETQYF. The CDR3 DNA follows: TGCGCCAGCAGCTCCACAGGGGATGGGGAGACCCAGTACTTC.

This rearrangement joins TRBV29-1 to TRBJ2-7, with D perhaps matching TRBD2 (6 bases). Germline V gene lookup returns CDR1 SQVTM and CDR2 ANQGSEA. The CDR3 loop spans 14 amino acids. Between the trimmed V and J ends, which lost 6 bases and 2 bases, there was a span of 17 bases. CDR3 sequence (DNA): TGCAGCGTCCTGGCGGGAATGTTTCCCTACGAGCAGTACTTC. Amino acids: CSVLAGMFPYEQYF.

In its sample, this clone was seen a few times. This chain joins TRBV27 and TRBJ1-1; TRBD1 matches 8 bases. V was clipped by 4 bases and J by 3 bases; unmatched bases: 16. Germline V gene sequence: CDR1 MNHEY, CDR2 SMNVEV (reference sequence). This CDR3 comprises 18 residues. The CDR3 reads CASSSPWTGRVQDTEAFF. The CDR3 nucleotides read TGTGCCAGCAGTTCACCCTGGACAGGGCGCGTGCAGGACACTGAAGCTTTCTTT.

This sequence joins TRBV5-1 and TRBJ2-7; 7 bases are a match to TRBD1. With 0 bases clipped from V and 4 bases from J, the junction kept 1 base outside the gene matches. Germline V gene lookup returns CDR1 SGHRS and CDR2 YFSETQ. This CDR3 has 13 residues. The CDR3 nucleotides read TGCGCCAGCAGCTTGGGGGACAGATACGAGCAGTACTTC. Translated: CASSLGDRYEQYF.

This clone has just a few counts. V is TRBV30 and J is TRBJ2-3; 8 bases agree with TRBD2. CDR1 is GTSNPN and CDR2 is SVGIG in the germline V gene (reference sequence). CDR3 length: 12 residues. V lost 0 bases to trimming and J lost 11 bases; unmatched junction nucleotides: 4. The CDR3 DNA follows: TGTGCCTGGAGTGTACGGGGGGGTGGGCAGTATTTT. Translated: CAWSVRGGGQYF.

In its sample, this clone was seen many times. The chain employs TRBV30 and TRBJ2-4; 8 bases match TRBD2. The germline V gene encodes CDR1 GTSNPN and CDR2 SVGIG (reference sequence). Trimming removed 1 base from V and 9 bases from J; junction bases left unmatched: 5. The CDR3 covers 13 residues. This chain's CDR3 is CAWSGSTSGIQYF. The CDR3 DNA is TGTGCCTGGAGTGGGTCCACTAGCGGCATTCAGTACTTC.

V gene TRBV5-6 combines with J gene TRBJ2-5; 9 bases align to TRBD1. Germline V gene sequence: CDR1 SGHDT, CDR2 YYEEEE. The CDR3 consists of 15 residues. The J segment lost 3 bases and the V segment lost 5 bases, leaving 8 bases of the junction unmatched. CDR3 in amino acids: CASREPGQGKETQYF. The CDR3 nucleotides read TGTGCCAGCAGGGAGCCGGGACAGGGAAAAGAGACCCAGTACTTC.

This clone was counted a few times. This chain connects TRBV27 to TRBJ1-1; tentatively, D is TRBD1 (6 bases). Trimming took off 6 bases at V and 1 base at J, with 6 bases between the two ends. The germline V gene encodes CDR1 MNHEY and CDR2 SMNVEV (reference sequence). The CDR3 is made up of 12 amino acids. CDR3 residues: CASRGGNTEAFF. The CDR3 bases are TGTGCCAGCAGAGGGGGGAACACTGAAGCTTTCTTT.

In this sample, this clone turned up a few times. The V gene is TRBV5-1, the J gene TRBJ2-1; 7 positions agree with TRBD1. V lost 4 bases to trimming and J lost 9 bases; unmatched junction nucleotides: 13. Germline V lookup: CDR1 SGHRS, CDR2 YFSETQ. CDR3 size: 15 residues. The CDR3 DNA reads as TGCGCCAGCAGCCATACCGAACGACAGGGCCTTGAGCAGTTCTTC. Amino acids: CASSHTERQGLEQFF.

This clone was observed a handful of times. The chain is built from TRBV13 and TRBJ2-3; D is perhaps TRBD2 (5 bases). The V end lost 3 bases, the J end lost 1 base, and 14 bases lay between the germline ends. CDR1 and CDR2 (germline): PRHDT, FYEKMQ (reference sequence). The CDR3 spans 16 residues. CDR3 in DNA: TGTGCCAGCAGCTTCCCCCGGACTTCCCGCACAGATACGCAGTATTTT. It translates to CASSFPRTSRTDTQYF.

The chain joins TRBV6-5 to TRBJ2-7, with D maybe TRBD1 (6 bases). CDR3 length: 16 residues. The germline V and J ends were trimmed by 0 bases and 0 bases, with 12 bases remaining between them. Per germline, CDR1 MNHEY and CDR2 SVGAGI. The DNA of the CDR3 is TGTGCCAGCAGTTACTCGCCGACAGGTTACTCCTACGAGCAGTACTTC. This sequence encodes CASSYSPTGYSYEQYF.

This clone came up a few times. This chain joins TRBV19 and TRBJ2-7, with D possibly being TRBD1 (6 bases). V was cut by 3 bases and J by 0 bases, with 12 bases left in between. The CDR3 extends over 15 amino acids. The germline V gene has CDR1 LNHDA and CDR2 SQIVND (reference sequence). The CDR3 DNA is TGTGCCAGTAGTATCCCCGGGACACGCTCCTACGAGCAGTACTTC. The encoded protein is CASSIPGTRSYEQYF.

This clone was counted at least ten times. V gene TRBV18 combines with J gene TRBJ2-4; 10 bases map to TRBD2. Germline loops: CDR1 KGHSH, CDR2 LQKENI. The V and J ends lost 5 bases and 1 base, in that order; junction bases with no gene match: 14. The CDR3 extends over 19 amino acids. CDR3 bases: TGTGCCAGCTCAACCCTAGCGGGAGCATCGCGGGAGGCCAAAAACATTCAGTACTTC. Translated, it gives CASSTLAGASREAKNIQYF.

The chain links TRBV27 to TRBJ2-2; 9 bases match TRBD2. Germline assignment: CDR1 MNHEY and CDR2 SMNVEV (reference sequence). The V segment lost 5 bases and the J segment 0 bases; nucleotides outside the gene matches: 7. The CDR3 spans 17 residues. The CDR3 protein is CASSPSRLAANTGELFF. DNA of the CDR3: TGTGCCAGCAGTCCCTCCCGACTAGCGGCGAACACCGGGGAGCTGTTTTTT.

This rearrangement joins TRBV2 to TRBJ2-7; D possibly corresponds to TRBD1 (6 bases). The CDR3 covers 13 residues. V lost 0 bases to trimming and J lost 6 bases, with 9 bases between them. Per germline, CDR1 SNHLY and CDR2 FYNNEI. The CDR3 DNA reads TGTGCCAGCAGTGAAGCAGGGGGATCCGAGCAGTACTTC. This sequence encodes CASSEAGGSEQYF.

J is TRBJ2-7 and V is TRBV30; TRBD1 aligns across 9 bases. V shed 5 bases, J shed 4 bases, and the junction held 6 bases outside the gene matches. CDR1 is GTSNPN and CDR2 is SVGIG in the germline V gene (reference sequence). The CDR3 has 13 amino acids. DNA of the CDR3: TGTGCCTGGGACCGGGACAGGGCATACGAGCAGTACTTC. It codes for CAWDRDRAYEQYF.

This clone was detected a few times. The CDR3 region is CASSPTGVRSGNTIYF. The DNA of the CDR3 is TGTGCCAGCAGCCCCACGGGGGTTCGCTCTGGAAACACCATATATTTT. The rearrangement joins TRBV7-2 to TRBJ1-3; a weak D match, TRBD1 (5 bases). The CDR3 runs to 16 residues. Germline-derived CDR1 and CDR2 are SGHTA and FQGNSA. The V gene lost 5 bases and the J gene lost 0 bases, with 14 bases spanning the gap. Looking up the rest from reference TRBV7-2 and TRBJ1-3 gives the full variable domain: GAGVSQSPSNKVTEKGKDVELRCDPISGHTALYWYRQSLGQGLEFLIYFQGNSAPDKSGLPSDRFSAERTGGSVSTLTIQRTQQEDSAVYLCASSPTGVRSGNTIYFGEGSWLTVV.

In its sample, this clone was seen many times. The rearrangement uses TRBV7-9 and TRBJ2-1, with 9 positions matching TRBD2. The CDR3 has 13 amino acids. Germline V CDR1 and CDR2: SEHNR, FQNEAQ (reference sequence). V lost 7 bases and J lost 4; bases outside the gene matches: 2. The CDR3: CASIAGEYNEQFF. CDR3 nucleotide sequence: TGTGCCAGCATAGCGGGAGAATACAATGAGCAGTTCTTC.

The V and J genes are TRBV10-3 and TRBJ1-1; no clear D. V was trimmed by 0 bases and J by 4 bases, leaving 6 bases between them. This CDR3 spans 13 amino acids. In germline, CDR1 is ENHRY, CDR2 SYGVKD. For the CDR3, the DNA is TGTGCCATCAGTGAGTCTAGAGGCACTGAAGCTTTCTTT. Protein product: CAISESRGTEAFF.

This clone was observed a few times. This rearrangement joins TRBV7-8 to TRBJ1-1; D perhaps matches TRBD1 (5 bases). The germline V gene has CDR1 SGHVS and CDR2 FQNEAQ. The V and J ends lost 4 bases and 1 base respectively, with 13 bases between them. The CDR3 runs 15 residues. The CDR3 nucleotides read TGTGCCAGCAGCTCAGCCCAGGGAGGGAACACTGAAGCTTTCTTT. It codes for CASSSAQGGNTEAFF.

CDR3 sequence reads: CASRADRGLSYEQYF. The CDR3 DNA is TGTGCCAGCAGGGCCGACAGGGGGCTCTCCTACGAGCAGTACTTC. The V and J genes are TRBV7-8 and TRBJ2-7; 10 nucleotides align to TRBD1. With V trimmed by 6 bases and J by 0 bases, 5 bases remained unmatched. The CDR3 covers 15 residues. Germline V lookup: CDR1 SGHVS, CDR2 FQNEAQ.

This chain uses TRBV6-6 with TRBJ1-1; possible D gene TRBD1, 6 bases. V lost 4 bases and J lost 5, with 11 bases in between. This CDR3 has 13 amino acids. Germline V gene sequence: CDR1 MNHNY, CDR2 SVGAGI (reference sequence). CDR3 in amino acids: CASSSGGSTEAFF. As DNA, the CDR3 is TGTGCCAGCAGTTCGGGGGGCTCGACTGAAGCTTTCTTT.

This clone has only a few counts. The chain couples TRBV15 to TRBJ2-5; possibly TRBD2 for D (5 bases). Per the germline V gene, CDR1 is LNHNV and CDR2 is YYDKDF (reference sequence). V lost 1 base and J lost 2, with 11 bases in between. The CDR3 has 15 amino acids. The CDR3 here is CATSRAGERQETQYF. In DNA form, the CDR3 reads TGTGCCACCAGCAGAGCTGGGGAGAGACAAGAGACCCAGTACTTC.

The J gene is TRBJ1-1, the V gene TRBV5-1; TRBD1 might be the D (5 bases). Trimming took 5 bases from V and 0 from J, leaving 14 bases between them. The CDR3 runs to 15 residues. The germline gives CDR1 SGHRS, CDR2 YFSETQ. CDR3 residues: CASRTETAMNTEAFF. CDR3 nucleotide sequence: TGCGCCAGCAGAACAGAGACAGCCATGAACACTGAAGCTTTCTTT.